In its sample, the clone carrying this T cell receptor beta chain was seen a few times. Unmatched junction bases numbered 11, after V lost 6 bases and J lost 7 bases. CDR1 is LNHDA and CDR2 is SQIVND in the germline V gene (reference sequence). This CDR3 comprises 16 residues. This sample was taken from a study of Tregs in tolerant kidney transplant recipients. TCRdb's copy holds only in-frame clones and misses some; the assay was immunoSEQ multiplex PCR. The profile covers approximately 69,000 clones, with around 90% appearing a single time and roughly 0.4% taken by the ten largest. Sequencing was performed on CD4+ T cells from blood, taken before the transplant. The sequence derives from a human donor who received a combined kidney and bone marrow transplant. The chain is built from TRBV19 and TRBJ2-3, with 12 nucleotides matching TRBD2. Here the CDR3 DNA reads TGTGCCAGTAGCCCACAATGGACTAGCGGGGCTTATACGCAGTATTTT. Encoded protein: CASSPQWTSGAYTQYF.